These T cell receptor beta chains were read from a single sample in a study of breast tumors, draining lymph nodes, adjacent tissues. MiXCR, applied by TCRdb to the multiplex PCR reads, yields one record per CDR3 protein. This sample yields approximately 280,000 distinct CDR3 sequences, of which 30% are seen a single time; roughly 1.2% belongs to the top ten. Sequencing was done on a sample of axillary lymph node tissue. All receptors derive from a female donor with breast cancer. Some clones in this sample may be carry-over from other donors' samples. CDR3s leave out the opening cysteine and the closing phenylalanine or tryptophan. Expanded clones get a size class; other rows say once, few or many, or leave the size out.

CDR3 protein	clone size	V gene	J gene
AAISSGHEQF	NA	TRBV24-1	TRBJ2-1
ASRAGRLAGELF	NA	TRBV6-4	TRBJ2-2
ATGPGQGIAEQY	many	TRBV24-1	TRBJ2-7
ASSQAQAYNEQF	NA	TRBV3-1	TRBJ2-1
ASSRSGQAYEQY	many	TRBV2	TRBJ2-7
ASSSQQTGGPLYEQY	few	TRBV28	TRBJ2-7
ATSDHRRSYNEQF	many	TRBV24-1	TRBJ2-1
ASSFREKRGTEAF	NA	TRBV19	TRBJ1-1
ASSMRAETQY	few	TRBV6-1	TRBJ2-5
ASSHDSGGPQDTQY	NA	TRBV7-2	TRBJ2-3
ASSYGPTATEQY	many	TRBV7-2	TRBJ2-7
SVGGSYKNIQY	NA	TRBV20-1	TRBJ2-4
ASSHDPRLAGLGNEQF	few	TRBV6-6	TRBJ2-1
ASRELSLGGADTQY	once	TRBV27	TRBJ2-3
ARAGGRRANEKLF	NA	TRBV15	TRBJ1-4
ASSGTGITDTQY	many	TRBV9	TRBJ2-3
ATRRGQSSSNEKLF	NA	TRBV15	TRBJ1-4
ASSLGSGRASDTQC	NA	TRBV12-3/TRBV12-4	TRBJ2-3
ASSPGQTGYSNQPQH	many	TRBV25-1	TRBJ1-5
ASSARLAGGTGELF	many	TRBV19	TRBJ2-2
AWSKGGIVEQF	NA	TRBV30	TRBJ2-1
ASSEWGDPSTDTQY	many	TRBV25-1	TRBJ2-3
ASSQNPDGHEQY	NA	TRBV3-1	TRBJ2-7
SARERAKTGYT	many	TRBV20-1	TRBJ1-2
SVQTGANVLT	NA	TRBV29-1	TRBJ2-6
ASSPTGAQEQY	few	TRBV6-2/TRBV6-3	TRBJ2-7
ASSLGDRVSRGNNSPLH	many	TRBV7-7	TRBJ1-6
ASSSRGRTTDTQY	NA	TRBV5-6	TRBJ2-3
ARSGEISGTYHRYAV	NA	TRBV6-4	TRBJ2-3
ASSLDGGNYGYT	many	TRBV5-4	TRBJ1-2
ASSTPGTGGTEAF	NA	TRBV19	TRBJ1-1
ATSALAGLGNKNTGELF	many	TRBV24-1	TRBJ2-2
ASSLGPGGSPLH	many	TRBV5-1	TRBJ1-6
SVPREGLHGCT	NA	TRBV29-1	TRBJ1-2
ASSEARAGGVDEQF	many	TRBV2	TRBJ2-1
ASYWRGGTYNEQF	NA	TRBV6-1	TRBJ2-1
ASSLQGLSNQPQH	many	TRBV11-2	TRBJ1-5
SARDLYRGAGYT	many	TRBV20-1	TRBJ1-2
SVEEVGKSEAF	NA	TRBV29-1	TRBJ1-1
ASSQDRAGAGELF	many	TRBV4-3	TRBJ2-2
ASSVQAGVIGEQF	many	TRBV9	TRBJ2-1
ASSQALAGGPYEQY	NA	TRBV4-1	TRBJ2-7
SANTHRGRNEKLF	many	TRBV20-1	TRBJ1-4